The rows below give T cell receptor beta chains drawn from one sample of a study of blood T cells in healthy people across ages. TCRdb re-derived calls from the 5' RACE reads in MiXCR, one entry per CDR3 protein. This sample carries hundreds of thousands of distinct CDR3 sequences, around 30% of them seen once, and the ten largest clones take 15% to 20%. The source material was blood. The receptors come from a woman of 80 years or more in good health. Each CDR3 is given with its conserved first and last residue. Fields, in order: J gene, clone size, D gene, V gene, CDR3 DNA, CDR3 protein. A D gene is named only where the DNA matches it firmly. The size field is filled for only some rows; it gives once, few, many or a size class.

TRBJ2-1 | - | - | TRBV25-1 | TGTGCCAGCAGTGATGGGGTTGAGCAGTTCTTC | CASSDGVEQFF
TRBJ1-2 | few | TRBD1 | TRBV7-8 | TGTGCCAGCAGCTCTAGGACAGGGGCATCGAGCTACACCTTC | CASSSRTGASSYTF
TRBJ2-5 | many | - | TRBV20-1 | TGCAGTGCTAGAGATATGGTCGGGGGCAAAAAACAAGAGACCCAGTACTTC | CSARDMVGGKKQETQYF
TRBJ2-3 | few | TRBD2 | TRBV9 | TGTGCCAGCAGCTTCGGACTCGGGGCGGGGGACACAGATACGCAGTATTTT | CASSFGLGAGDTDTQYF
TRBJ2-7 | - | - | TRBV7-2 | TGTGCCAGCAGATATGACCCCTCCTACGAGCAGTACTTC | CASRYDPSYEQYF
TRBJ2-4 | few | TRBD1 | TRBV6-1 | TGTGCCAGCAGAAATAACGACCCGGGACAGGGGGTATTGTCCAAAAACATTCAGTACTTC | CASRNNDPGQGVLSKNIQYF
TRBJ2-2 | - | TRBD2 | TRBV27 | TGTGCCAGCATTTCCAACGGACTAGCGGGGGGCTTGTCCGGGGAGCTGTTTTTT | CASISNGLAGGLSGELFF
TRBJ2-5 | many | - | TRBV5-5 | TGTGCCAGCAGCTTCCCTTCTGTGGAAGAGACCCAGTACTTC | CASSFPSVEETQYF
TRBJ2-2 | - | - | TRBV7-9 | TGTGCCAGCAGCGGAACAAACAAGAACACCGGGGAGCTGTTTTTT | CASSGTNKNTGELFF
TRBJ2-3 | - | TRBD2 | TRBV12-3/TRBV12-4 | TGTGCCAGCCATGGCGGGGGGGGTGCAGATACGCAGTATTTT | CASHGGGGADTQYF
TRBJ2-1 | - | - | TRBV11-3 | TGTGCCAGCAGCCCCAGGGGGGACCGCACCTTCAATGAGCAGTTCTTC | CASSPRGDRTFNEQFF
TRBJ2-4 | many | - | TRBV20-1 | TGCAGTGCTAGAGATCGGCAGGGTGGAACAGCCAAAAACATTCAGTACTTC | CSARDRQGGTAKNIQYF
TRBJ2-5 | many | - | TRBV28 | TGTGCCAGCAAGGGGGAAACGTACCAAGAGACCCAGTACTTC | CASKGETYQETQYF
TRBJ2-1 | - | - | TRBV7-2 | TGTGCCAGCAGTTACCGTGCGGGAGAGCAGTTCTTC | CASSYRAGEQFF
TRBJ1-1 | - | - | TRBV4-2 | TGTGCCAGCAGCCAAGGGTTTCAGGTTTTCTTT | CASSQGFQVFF
TRBJ2-1 | - | TRBD2 | TRBV6-2/TRBV6-3 | TGTGCCAGCGGTCTGGGACTAGTGTATGAGCAGTTCTTC | CASGLGLVYEQFF
TRBJ1-4 | - | TRBD1 | TRBV7-2 | TGTGCCTGCAGCTCCGACAGGGACCGGGATGAAAAACTGTTTTTT | CACSSDRDRDEKLFF
TRBJ2-3 | many | TRBD2 | TRBV27 | TGTGCCAGCAGTGCCCGGACTAGCGGGGTTTTAGCTAGCACAGATACGCAGTATTTT | CASSARTSGVLASTDTQYF
TRBJ2-2 | - | - | TRBV20-1 | TGCAGTGCTAAAGCCCCTCGGAAGGGGCACACCGGGGAGCTGTTTTTT | CSAKAPRKGHTGELFF
TRBJ2-1 | - | - | TRBV9 | TGTGCCAGCAACGCGGACGGGAGCTCCTACAATGAGCAGTTCTTC | CASNADGSSYNEQFF
TRBJ2-2 | - | - | TRBV2 | TGTGCCAGCGGGGAACAGGGGAACACCGGGGAGCTGTTTTTT | CASGEQGNTGELFF
TRBJ2-3 | many | TRBD1 | TRBV11-2 | TGTGCCAGCAGCTTCGAACCGGGACAGAGATACACAGATACGCAGTATTTT | CASSFEPGQRYTDTQYF
TRBJ1-2 | - | TRBD1 | TRBV19 | TGTGCCAGTAGTCCCGTGGGACAGGGGCCCTATGGCTACACCTTC | CASSPVGQGPYGYTF
TRBJ2-7 | - | TRBD2 | TRBV15 | TGTGCCACCAGCAGACCTGGGGAGGGGTACGAGCAGTACTTC | CATSRPGEGYEQYF
TRBJ2-6 | - | - | TRBV4-3 | TGCGCCAGCAGCCACCTCAGGGGCTCTGGGGCCAACGTCCGGACTTTC | CASSHLRGSGANVRTF
TRBJ2-1 | many | - | TRBV5-1 | TGCGCCAGCAGCTTGGAGAGTTTACCTGAGCAGTTCTTC | CASSLESLPEQFF
TRBJ2-5 | many | TRBD1 | TRBV6-1 | TGTGCCAGCAGGTCGGACCCGGGACAGGAATTCCAAGAGACCCAGTACTTC | CASRSDPGQEFQETQYF
TRBJ1-1 | few | - | TRBV20-1 | TGCAGCGTAGGACGATCCAACACTGAAGCTTTCTTT | CSVGRSNTEAFF
TRBJ2-5 | many | TRBD1 | TRBV6-1 | TGTGCCAGCAGTCCCAGGACAGGGGCCAGTGGGGAGACCCAGTACTTC | CASSPRTGASGETQYF
TRBJ1-2 | many | TRBD1 | TRBV20-1 | TGCAGTGCTACCCCATCTCTGGGGACAGGGGGCCCCCTAGCTAACTATGGCTACACCTTC | CSATPSLGTGGPLANYGYTF
TRBJ1-5 | many | - | TRBV3-1 | TGTGCCAGCAGCCAATCCAGAAGAGGCAATCAGCCCCAGCATTTT | CASSQSRRGNQPQHF
TRBJ2-6 | many | - | TRBV6-2/TRBV6-3 | TGTGCCAGCAGTTCTCGAAGGAGGCAGAGCCCTGGCGTCCTGACTTTC | CASSSRRRQSPGVLTF
TRBJ2-5 | many | - | TRBV25-1 | TGTGCCAGCAGTGCCCCCCTGGGGTCCATAAGCCAAGAGACCCAGTACTTC | CASSAPLGSISQETQYF
TRBJ1-5 | many | - | TRBV6-6 | TGTGCCAGCAGTCGATATAGCAATCAGCCCCAGCATTTT | CASSRYSNQPQHF
TRBJ1-2 | many | - | TRBV15 | TGTGCCACCAGCAGATCGGACGTCTCCTATGGCTACACCTTC | CATSRSDVSYGYTF
TRBJ1-1 | many | - | TRBV29-1 | TGCACTACTGGCCAGAACACTGAAGCTTTCTTT | CTTGQNTEAFF
TRBJ2-5 | many | - | TRBV20-1 | TGCAGTGCTAGCGGGGGCCGTGTTGGGGCCCAGTACTTC | CSASGGRVGAQYF
TRBJ1-5 | once | - | TRBV15 | TGTGCCACAAAGAACGGCAATCAGCTCCAGCATTTT | CATKNGNQLQHF
TRBJ1-1 | - | - | TRBV20-1 | TGCAGTGCTAGAGATCGAGGGAAAGACACTGAAGCTTTCTTT | CSARDRGKDTEAFF
TRBJ2-2 | - | - | TRBV7-2 | TGTGCCAGCAGCCGAACATTACACACCGGGGAGCTGTTTTTT | CASSRTLHTGELFF
TRBJ1-1 | - | - | TRBV7-2 | TGTGCCAGCAGCTTAGTTCCCCTCAGCGGGCCGAACACTGAAGCTTTCTTT | CASSLVPLSGPNTEAFF
TRBJ2-5 | - | - | TRBV29-1 | TGCAGCGTCTCCCCATTTCAAGGGACCCAGTACTTC | CSVSPFQGTQYF
TRBJ1-1 | - | - | TRBV7-9 | TGTGCCAGCAGCTTTCCAAGCGGTAGTGAAGCTTTCTTT | CASSFPSGSEAFF
TRBJ2-1 | - | TRBD1 | TRBV6-2/TRBV6-3 | TGTGCCAGCAGTTACTCGATACGGACAGGGGGGAATGAGCAGTTCTTC | CASSYSIRTGGNEQFF
TRBJ2-6 | few | - | TRBV30 | TGTGCCTGGAATGCTGGTGGGGCCAACGTCCTGACTTTC | CAWNAGGANVLTF
TRBJ1-2 | many | - | TRBV10-2 | TGCGCCAGCATCAAGCCTACTGGCTATGGCTACACCTTC | CASIKPTGYGYTF
TRBJ1-2 | many | TRBD1 | TRBV6-2/TRBV6-3 | TGTGCCAGCAGTGTCCAGGGGGCCTCCACCTTC | CASSVQGASTF
TRBJ1-2 | many | - | TRBV7-2 | TGTGCCAGCAGCTCCTCACGACTGCAAGCTAACTATGGCTACACCTTC | CASSSSRLQANYGYTF
TRBJ1-2 | few | TRBD1 | TRBV18 | TGTGCCAGCTCACCTCAGACAGGGGACTATGGCTACACCTTC | CASSPQTGDYGYTF
TRBJ2-3 | - | - | TRBV12-3/TRBV12-4 | TGTGCCAGCAGTTTAGGGACAGTGAGCGCAGATACGCAGTATTTT | CASSLGTVSADTQYF
TRBJ2-3 | - | TRBD1 | TRBV30 | TGTGCCTGGAGGAGGGGGACAGGGTCGAAGGGGGATACGCAGTATTTT | CAWRRGTGSKGDTQYF
TRBJ1-2 | few | - | TRBV6-6 | TGTGCCAGCAGCCCCCGCGGCGGGCCCAATGGCTATGGCTACACCTTC | CASSPRGGPNGYGYTF
TRBJ2-6 | - | - | TRBV5-1 | TGCGCCAGCAGCTTGTGGGGGGTAGACTCTTCTGGGGCCAACGTCCTGACTTTC | CASSLWGVDSSGANVLTF